Ten or more counts support the clone carrying this TCR beta chain. The target antigen is unknown. The data derive from a study of identical twins. Study observations and caveats: The models systematically underestimated how much out-of-frame TCR alpha was shared in monozygotic twins. While abundant cord blood beta clonotypes carried fewer insertions, memory repertoires showed no such pattern.

This CDR3 has 15 residues. V was cut by 6 bases and J by 1 base, with 15 bases left in between. Germline V gene sequence: CDR1 ENHRY, CDR2 SYGVKD. TCRdb re-analysed the 5' RACE reads in MiXCR, keeping a single row per CDR3 protein. The table has 500,000 or so distinct CDR3 sequences, 14% seen once. These records were also assigned to another study, of yellow fever vaccine responses in identical twins.

V is TRBV10-3 and J is TRBJ1-1; D is possibly TRBD1 (5 bases). The receptor was derived from a woman aged 18-30 years in good health. Sequenced sample: CD4+ T cells sorted from blood. CDR3 in amino acids: CAISPRDSPNTEAFF. CDR3 bases: TGTGCCATCAGCCCCCGGGACTCCCCGAACACTGAAGCTTTCTTT.